This is a list of T cell receptor beta chains from one sample in a study of T cells in localized non-small cell lung cancer. TCRdb's copy holds only in-frame clones and misses some; the assay was immunoSEQ multiplex PCR. Altogether approximately 14,000 clones are present, about 80% being singletons, with the ten largest covering 4.1%. Source: peripheral blood, taken before any cancer treatment. The source is a female donor older than 55 with stage I squamous cell lung carcinoma. Both conserved end residues are part of each CDR3. The D gene is left open where the match is weak. Rows may omit the clone size; those that give it use once, few, many or a size class.

>TRBV7-6|TRBJ1-6|few|TRBD1
CASSRGQTNSSPLHF
TGTGCCAGCAGCAGGGGACAGACGAATAGTTCACCCCTCCACTTT
>TRBV19|TRBJ2-4|-|-
CASRLQGAKNIQYF
TGTGCCAGTCGACTCCAGGGAGCCAAAAACATTCAGTACTTC
>TRBV6-5|TRBJ1-4|-|-
CASRGTRSPNEKLFF
TGTGCCAGCAGGGGTACACGGTCCCCGAATGAAAAACTGTTTTTT
>TRBV10-3|TRBJ2-7|-|-
CAISESSSRQAEQYF
TGTGCCATCAGTGAGTCGAGTTCCCGTCAGGCCGAGCAGTACTTC
>TRBV11-3|TRBJ2-2|-|TRBD2
CASGGGPNTGELFF
TGTGCCAGCGGCGGGGGGCCGAACACCGGGGAGCTGTTTTTT
>TRBV5-4|TRBJ1-1|-|-
CASSLALGALNTEAFF
TGTGCCAGCAGCTTGGCCTTGGGGGCTTTGAACACTGAAGCTTTCTTT
>TRBV7-2|TRBJ1-5|-|-
CASSPQLQQPQHF
TGTGCCAGCAGCCCACAACTGCAGCAGCCCCAGCATTTT
>TRBV9|TRBJ2-7|-|TRBD2
CASSPRLAGEQYF
TGTGCCAGCAGCCCTCGTCTAGCGGGGGAGCAGTACTTC
>TRBV7-9|TRBJ2-3|-|-
CASSLGGLTGSTDTQYF
TGTGCCAGCAGCTTAGGGGGGTTGACGGGGAGCACAGATACGCAGTATTTT
>TRBV5-4|TRBJ2-7|-|-
CASSKGGAPLEQYF
TGTGCCAGCAGCAAGGGGGGGGCCCCTCTCGAGCAGTACTTC
>TRBV2|TRBJ1-6|-|-
CSSTDQYNSPLHF
TGTTCCAGCACTGATCAGTATAATTCACCCCTCCACTTT
>TRBV6-4|TRBJ2-3|-|TRBD2
CASSRSGADTQYF
TGTGCCAGCAGTCGTAGCGGGGCAGATACGCAGTATTTT
>TRBV5-6|TRBJ2-3|-|-
CASSLLVETQYF
TGTGCCAGCAGCTTGCTGGTAGAGACGCAGTATTTT
>TRBV11-3|TRBJ1-5|-|-
CASSFASNSNQPQHF
TGTGCCAGCAGCTTCGCAAGCAATAGCAATCAGCCCCAGCATTTT
>TRBV7-3|TRBJ1-2|-|-
CASSLPGGGYTF
TGTGCCAGCAGCTTACCGGGCGGCGGCTACACCTTC
>TRBV5-1|TRBJ1-2|-|-
CASSLVGANYGYTF
TGCGCCAGCAGCTTGGTGGGAGCTAACTATGGCTACACCTTC
>TRBV19|TRBJ1-1|-|-
CASSKPLWGTEAFF
TGTGCCAGTAGTAAACCGCTCTGGGGCACTGAAGCTTTCTTT
>TRBV9|TRBJ2-3|few|-
CASSPSTDTQYF
TGTGCCAGCAGCCCCAGCACAGATACGCAGTATTTT
>TRBV6-6|TRBJ1-4|-|-
CASSYPGGGDEKLFF
TGTGCCAGCAGTTACCCCGGGGGTGGCGATGAAAAACTGTTTTTT
>TRBV2|TRBJ1-5|few|-
CASKRDSNQPQHF
TGTGCCAGCAAAAGGGATAGCAATCAGCCCCAGCATTTT
>TRBV7-2|TRBJ2-4|-|TRBD1
CASSQMTGFLTLAKNIQYF
TGTGCCAGCAGCCAAATGACAGGGTTCCTAACCCTAGCCAAAAACATTCAGTACTTC
>TRBV2|TRBJ1-5|once|TRBD1
CASSSQGGNQPQHF
TGTGCCAGCAGTTCACAGGGGGGCAATCAGCCCCAGCATTTT
>TRBV6-5|TRBJ1-2|once|TRBD1
CARDRALLYGYTF
TGTGCCCGGGACAGGGCCTTACTCTATGGCTACACCTTC
>TRBV18|TRBJ2-3|-|-
CASSQSPGIDTQYF
TGTGCCAGCTCACAAAGTCCCGGAATAGATACGCAGTATTTT
>TRBV19|TRBJ1-6|few|TRBD1
CASRVTGSSYNSPLHF
TGTGCCAGTAGGGTGACAGGGAGCTCCTATAATTCACCCCTCCACTTT
>TRBV19|TRBJ2-7|-|-
CASSPGNSYEQYF
TGTGCCAGTAGTCCCGGCAACTCCTACGAGCAGTACTTC
>TRBV18|TRBJ1-1|-|-
CASRSTGNTGTEAFF
TGTGCCAGCCGCAGCACGGGGAATACGGGGACTGAAGCTTTCTTT
>TRBV7-2|TRBJ2-1|-|-
CASSLGNRVRREQFF
TGTGCCAGCAGCTTAGGCAACCGAGTCCGGCGTGAGCAGTTCTTC
>TRBV6-5|TRBJ1-1|-|-
CASSWIKNTEAFF
TGTGCCAGCAGTTGGATCAAGAACACTGAAGCTTTCTTT
>TRBV5-1|TRBJ2-5|-|TRBD2
CASSWTSGEGETQYF
TGCGCCAGCAGCTGGACTAGCGGGGAGGGAGAGACCCAGTACTTC
>TRBV4-3|TRBJ1-6|-|-
CASSLSWDSPLHF
TGCGCCAGCAGCCTCTCCTGGGATTCACCCCTCCACTTT
>TRBV2|TRBJ1-2|-|-
CASSGPEGYTF
TGTGCCAGCAGTGGGCCCGAAGGCTACACCTTC
>TRBV19|TRBJ2-1|-|-
CASSRDLNEQFF
TGTGCCAGTAGCAGGGACCTCAATGAGCAGTTCTTC
>TRBV10-1|TRBJ1-1|-|TRBD1
CASSESTGRGGTEAFF
TGCGCCAGCAGTGAGTCCACCGGCAGGGGGGGGACTGAAGCTTTCTTT
>TRBV2|TRBJ2-5|-|TRBD1
CASRDGQGETQYF
TGTGCCAGCAGGGATGGACAGGGGGAGACCCAGTACTTC
>TRBV9|TRBJ1-3|-|-
CASRAGTGNTIYF
TGTGCCAGCCGTGCGGGGACTGGAAACACCATATATTTT
>TRBV7-9|TRBJ2-4|once|-
CASGGGRSWIQYF
TGTGCCAGCGGGGGCGGGCGGTCATGGATTCAGTACTTC
>TRBV27|TRBJ1-2|-|-
CASSSIRTELRGYTF
TGTGCCAGCAGTTCCATTAGGACGGAGCTCAGGGGCTACACCTTC
>TRBV29-1|TRBJ2-5|-|TRBD2
CSVAPAGGRQETQYF
TGCAGCGTTGCCCCGGCGGGGGGGCGTCAAGAGACCCAGTACTTC
>TRBV4-1|TRBJ2-2|-|TRBD2
CASSQVAGARTGELFF
TGCGCCAGCAGCCAAGTAGCGGGGGCGCGAACCGGGGAGCTGTTTTTT